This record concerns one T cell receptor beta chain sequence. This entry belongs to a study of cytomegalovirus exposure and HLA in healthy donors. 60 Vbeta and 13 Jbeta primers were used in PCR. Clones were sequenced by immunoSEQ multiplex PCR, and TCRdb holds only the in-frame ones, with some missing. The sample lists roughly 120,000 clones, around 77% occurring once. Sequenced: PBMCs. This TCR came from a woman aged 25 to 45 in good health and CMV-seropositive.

CDR3 loop: CASSRVQGYSGASPQHF. The CDR3, as DNA: TGTGCCAGTAGTAGGGTCCAGGGGTACTCCGGGGCCAGCCCCCAGCATTTT. V usage is TRBV19 and J usage is TRBJ1-5; D may be TRBD1 (6 bases). The V and J ends lost 4 bases and 10 bases respectively, with 26 bases between them. In germline, CDR1 is LNHDA, CDR2 SQIVND (reference sequence). CDR3 length: 17 amino acids. Full variable domain (missing parts from reference TRBV19 and TRBJ1-5): DGGITQSPKYLFRKEGQNVTLSCEQNLNHDAMYWYRQDPGQGLRLIYYSQIVNDFQKGDIAEGYSVSREKKESFPLTVTSAQKNPTAFYLCASSRVQGYSGASPQHFGDGTRLSIL.